The entry below describes one TCR beta chain. This sample was included in a study of cytomegalovirus exposure and HLA in healthy donors. A multiplex PCR was run with 60 Vbeta primers and 13 Jbeta primers. Produced via immunoSEQ multiplex PCR; TCRdb's table is partial and in-frame only. The sample records around 200,000 clones, 70% to 80% being singletons. The receptor was derived from a woman in her twenties or thirties in good health and CMV-seropositive. Sample: PBMCs.

DNA for the CDR3: TGCGCCAGCAGCCACCCAGGACTAGCGGGGGTGCGCTCCTACAATGAGCAGTTCTTC. Translated, it gives CASSHPGLAGVRSYNEQFF. The chain combines TRBV4-3 with TRBJ2-1; 13 bases line up with TRBD2. V lost 3 bases, J lost 0 bases, and 8 bases stayed unmatched. CDR3 length: 19 amino acids. CDR1 and CDR2 from the germline V gene are LGHNA and YSLEER.